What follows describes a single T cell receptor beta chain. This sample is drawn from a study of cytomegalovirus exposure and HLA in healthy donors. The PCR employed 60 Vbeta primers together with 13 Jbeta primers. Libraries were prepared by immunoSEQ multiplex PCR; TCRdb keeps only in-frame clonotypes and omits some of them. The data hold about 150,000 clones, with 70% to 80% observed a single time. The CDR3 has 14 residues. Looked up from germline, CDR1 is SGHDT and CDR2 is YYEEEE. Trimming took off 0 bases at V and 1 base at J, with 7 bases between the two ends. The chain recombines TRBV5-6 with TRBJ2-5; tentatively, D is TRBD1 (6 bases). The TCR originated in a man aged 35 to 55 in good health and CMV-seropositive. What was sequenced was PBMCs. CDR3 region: CASSLGTAQETQYF. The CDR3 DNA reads TGTGCCAGCAGCTTGGGGACAGCCCAAGAGACCCAGTACTTC.